This T cell receptor beta chain was sequenced in a study of read filtering for tumor transcriptome and immune sequencing. Study-wide context: The cohort had 17 to 20 men and 14 women aged about 45 to 90, mean roughly 71 years. Regarding the study as a whole: RNA-seq captured clonotypes less deeply and reliably than IR-seq. Approximately 82% of IR-seq clonotypes had one read, totaling roughly 3.5% of reads; RNA-seq: 74.6% and 44.6%.

Regarding this clonotype: The antigen is not known. This sequence is one base from a far larger clone and is likely a read error.

The library was built from around 400 ng RNA with molecular barcoded adaptors for alpha/delta and beta/gamma chains. Via MiXCR, TCRdb re-called the reads, giving one row per CDR3 protein. The repertoire includes fewer than 30,000 distinct CDR3 sequences, around 14% of them detected once, and roughly 44% sits in the top ten. V was shortened by 4 bases and J by 10 bases, with 20 bases between the two germline ends. From germline, CDR1 is SNHLY and CDR2 FYNNEI. The CDR3 contains 15 residues. The genes are TRBV2 and TRBJ2-1; D is unresolved. The specimen was a population of CD138-negative cells sorted from bone marrow. This sequence was found in a donor at least 40 years old with multiple myeloma. The CDR3 DNA sequence: TGTGCCAGCAGTGGTTATCCTCCCCGGACGTACGAGCAGTTCTTC. Translation: CASSGYPPRTYEQFF.